Sequencing of this TCR beta chain was carried out in a study of T cell changes during pregnancy in multiple sclerosis. Generated by immunoSEQ multiplex PCR, the TCRdb table keeps only in-frame clones and is missing some. Among nearly 60,000 clones listed, roughly nine tenths were seen once. Germline CDR1 MGHDK, CDR2 SYGVNS. This CDR3 region has 16 residues. With 4 bases clipped from V and 3 bases from J, the junction kept 12 bases outside the gene matches. This chain uses TRBV25-1 with TRBJ2-7; 7 bases are shared with TRBD1. The sequences come from CD4+ T cells from peripheral blood mononuclear cells, collected after pregnancy. The origin of this receptor is a female donor in good health, enrolled as a control in a pregnancy study. CDR3 sequence reads: CASSGPGTVPFYEQYF. DNA of the CDR3: TGTGCCAGCAGTGGTCCCGGGACAGTACCCTTCTACGAGCAGTACTTC.